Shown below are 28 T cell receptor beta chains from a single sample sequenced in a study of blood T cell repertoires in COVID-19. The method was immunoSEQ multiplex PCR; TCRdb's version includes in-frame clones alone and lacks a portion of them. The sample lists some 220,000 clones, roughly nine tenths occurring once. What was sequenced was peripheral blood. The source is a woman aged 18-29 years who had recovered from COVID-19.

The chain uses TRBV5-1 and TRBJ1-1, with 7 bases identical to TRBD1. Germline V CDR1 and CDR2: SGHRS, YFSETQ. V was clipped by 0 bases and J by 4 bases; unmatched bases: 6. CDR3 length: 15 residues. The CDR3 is CASSLGRGRGTEAFF. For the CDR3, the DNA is TGCGCCAGCAGCTTGGGAAGGGGGCGGGGCACTGAAGCTTTCTTT.

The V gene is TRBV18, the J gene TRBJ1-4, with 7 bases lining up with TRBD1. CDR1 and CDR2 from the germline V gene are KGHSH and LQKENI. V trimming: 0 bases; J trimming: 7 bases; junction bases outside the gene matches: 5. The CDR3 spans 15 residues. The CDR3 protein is CASSPPTGIGEKLFF. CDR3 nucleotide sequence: TGTGCCAGCTCACCACCGACAGGGATCGGTGAAAAACTGTTTTTT.

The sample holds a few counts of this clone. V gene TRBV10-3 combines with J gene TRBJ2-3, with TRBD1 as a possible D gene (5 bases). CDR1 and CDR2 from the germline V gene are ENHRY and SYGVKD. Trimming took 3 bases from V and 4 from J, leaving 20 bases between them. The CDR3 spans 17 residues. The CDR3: CAISDPDMESRPDTQYF. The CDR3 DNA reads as TGTGCCATCAGTGACCCGGACATGGAGAGCAGGCCAGATACGCAGTATTTT.

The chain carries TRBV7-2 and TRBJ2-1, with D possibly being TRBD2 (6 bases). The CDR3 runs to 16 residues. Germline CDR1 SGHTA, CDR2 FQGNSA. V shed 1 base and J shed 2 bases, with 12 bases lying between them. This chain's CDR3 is CASSLDPGVAYNEQFF. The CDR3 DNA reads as TGTGCCAGCAGCTTAGATCCGGGAGTGGCCTACAATGAGCAGTTCTTC. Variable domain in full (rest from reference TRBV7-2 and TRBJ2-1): GAGVSQSPSNKVTEKGKDVELRCDPISGHTALYWYRQSLGQGLEFLIYFQGNSAPDKSGLPSDRFSAERTGGSVSTLTIQRTQQEDSAVYLCASSLDPGVAYNEQFFGPGTRLTVL.

The CDR3 here is CASSPELGGSRGEQYF. In DNA form, the CDR3 reads TGCGCCAGCAGCCCTGAATTAGGAGGTAGCAGGGGCGAGCAGTACTTC. The V and J genes are TRBV4-3 and TRBJ2-7; TRBD1 might be the D (6 bases). Germline V gene sequence: CDR1 LGHNA, CDR2 YSLEER. The length of the CDR3 is 16 residues. V shed 4 bases and J shed 6 bases, with 22 bases lying between them.

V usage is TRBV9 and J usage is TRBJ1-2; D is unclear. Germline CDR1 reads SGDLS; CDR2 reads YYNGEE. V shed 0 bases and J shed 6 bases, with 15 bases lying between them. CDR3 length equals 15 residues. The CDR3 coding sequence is TGTGCCAGCAGCGTAGTCCCAGGATTAGGCAATGGCTACACCTTC. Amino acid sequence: CASSVVPGLGNGYTF.

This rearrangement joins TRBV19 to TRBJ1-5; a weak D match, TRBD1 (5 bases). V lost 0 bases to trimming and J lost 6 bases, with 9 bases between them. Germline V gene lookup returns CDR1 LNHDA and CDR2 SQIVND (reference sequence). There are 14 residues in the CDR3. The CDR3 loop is CASSIEQGIQPQHF. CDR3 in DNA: TGTGCCAGTAGTATAGAGCAGGGAATTCAGCCCCAGCATTTT.

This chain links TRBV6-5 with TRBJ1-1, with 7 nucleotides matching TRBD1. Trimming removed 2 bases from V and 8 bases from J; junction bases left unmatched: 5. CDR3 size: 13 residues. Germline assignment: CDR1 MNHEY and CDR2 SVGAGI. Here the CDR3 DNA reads TGTGCCAGCAGTTACCCAGGGGGGAGGGAAGCTTTCTTT. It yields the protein CASSYPGGREAFF.

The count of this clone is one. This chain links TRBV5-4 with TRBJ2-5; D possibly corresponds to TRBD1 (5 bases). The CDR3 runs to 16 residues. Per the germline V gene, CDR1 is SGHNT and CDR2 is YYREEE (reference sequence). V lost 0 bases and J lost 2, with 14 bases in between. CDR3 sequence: CASSLEGASQQETQYF. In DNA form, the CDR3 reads TGTGCCAGCAGCTTGGAAGGGGCATCCCAGCAAGAGACCCAGTACTTC. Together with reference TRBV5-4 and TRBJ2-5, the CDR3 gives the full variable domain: ETGVTQSPTHLIKTRGQQVTLRCSSQSGHNTVSWYQQALGQGPQFIFQYYREEENGRGNFPPRFSGLQFPNYSSELNVNALELDDSALYLCASSLEGASQQETQYFGPGTRLLVL.

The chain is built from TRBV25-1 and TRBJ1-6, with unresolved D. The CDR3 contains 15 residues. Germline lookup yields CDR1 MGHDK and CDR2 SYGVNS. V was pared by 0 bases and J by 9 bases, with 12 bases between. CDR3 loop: CASSEYETVSSPLHF. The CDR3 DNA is TGTGCCAGCAGTGAATATGAAACAGTTTCTTCACCCCTCCACTTT.

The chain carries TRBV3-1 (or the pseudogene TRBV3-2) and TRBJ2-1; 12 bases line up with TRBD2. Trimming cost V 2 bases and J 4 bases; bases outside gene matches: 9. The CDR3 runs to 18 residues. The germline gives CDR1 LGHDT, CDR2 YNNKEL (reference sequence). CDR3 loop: CASSQKYPGTSGYNEQFF. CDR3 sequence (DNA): TGTGCCAGCAGCCAAAAGTACCCCGGGACTAGCGGGTACAATGAGCAGTTCTTC.

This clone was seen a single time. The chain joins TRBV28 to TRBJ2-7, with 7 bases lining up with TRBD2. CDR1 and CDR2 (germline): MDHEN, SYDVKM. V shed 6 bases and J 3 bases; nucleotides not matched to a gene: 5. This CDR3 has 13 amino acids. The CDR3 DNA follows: TGTGCCAGCAGAATGACTAGCAGCTACGAGCAGTACTTC. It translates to CASRMTSSYEQYF.

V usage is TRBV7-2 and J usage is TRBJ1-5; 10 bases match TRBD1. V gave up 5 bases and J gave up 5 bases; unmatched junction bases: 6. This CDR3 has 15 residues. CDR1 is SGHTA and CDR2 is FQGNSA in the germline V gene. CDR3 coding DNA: TGTGCCAGCAGCCCGGGACAGGGGATTCATCAGCCCCAGCATTTT. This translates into CASSPGQGIHQPQHF.

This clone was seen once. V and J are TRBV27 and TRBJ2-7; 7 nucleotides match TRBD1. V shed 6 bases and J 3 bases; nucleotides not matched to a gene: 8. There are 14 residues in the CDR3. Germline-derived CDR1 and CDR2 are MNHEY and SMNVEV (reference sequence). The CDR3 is CASSDRVALYEQYF. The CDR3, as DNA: TGTGCCAGCAGCGACAGGGTTGCTCTCTACGAGCAGTACTTC.

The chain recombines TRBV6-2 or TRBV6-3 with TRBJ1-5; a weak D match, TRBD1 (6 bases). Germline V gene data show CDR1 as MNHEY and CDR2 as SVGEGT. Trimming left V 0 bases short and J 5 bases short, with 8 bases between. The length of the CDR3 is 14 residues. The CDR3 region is CASSYSDRYQPQHF. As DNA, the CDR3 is TGTGCCAGCAGTTACTCGGACAGATATCAGCCCCAGCATTTT.

The CDR3 nucleotides are TGCGCCAGCAGCCAAGGAGCGGGAGCGGGCTACAATGAGCAGTTCTTC. This gives the protein CASSQGAGAGYNEQFF. V usage is TRBV4-3 and J usage is TRBJ2-1; 8 nucleotides agree with TRBD2. CDR1 is LGHNA and CDR2 is YSLEER in the germline V gene. The CDR3 is 16 amino acids. Trimming removed 1 base from V and 3 bases from J; junction bases left unmatched: 5.

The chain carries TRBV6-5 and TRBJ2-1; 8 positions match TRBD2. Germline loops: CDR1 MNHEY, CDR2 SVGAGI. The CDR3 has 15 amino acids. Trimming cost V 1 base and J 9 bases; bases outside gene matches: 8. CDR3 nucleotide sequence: TGTGCCAGCAGTTACTTCCAGCGGGAGTTTGCTGAGCAGTTCTTC. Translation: CASSYFQREFAEQFF.

The CDR3 loop is CASSIDGQYGYTF. Here the CDR3 DNA reads TGTGCCAGTAGTATAGACGGACAATATGGCTACACCTTC. The rearrangement links TRBV19 to TRBJ1-2; the D gene is possibly TRBD1 (5 bases). The CDR3 extends over 13 amino acids. Trimming pared 0 bases from V and 5 bases from J, leaving 7 bases between. Germline V gene lookup returns CDR1 LNHDA and CDR2 SQIVND (reference sequence).

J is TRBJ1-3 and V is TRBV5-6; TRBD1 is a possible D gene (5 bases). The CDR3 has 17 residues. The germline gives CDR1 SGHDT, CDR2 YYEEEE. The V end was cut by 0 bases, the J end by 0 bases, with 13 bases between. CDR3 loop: CASSLVGGESSGNTIYF. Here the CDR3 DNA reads TGTGCCAGCAGCTTGGTTGGAGGGGAGAGCTCTGGAAACACCATATATTTT.

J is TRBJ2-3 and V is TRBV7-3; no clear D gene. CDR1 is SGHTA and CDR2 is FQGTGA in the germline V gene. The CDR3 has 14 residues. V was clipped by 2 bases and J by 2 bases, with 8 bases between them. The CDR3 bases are TGTGCCAGCAGCTTAGCGGCTTTCACAGATACGCAGTATTTT. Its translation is CASSLAAFTDTQYF.

CDR3 sequence: CASSFGQGAGAGELFF. CDR3 bases: TGTGCCAGCAGCTTCGGACAGGGTGCAGGGGCCGGGGAGCTGTTTTTT. The V call is TRBV11-2, the J call TRBJ2-2, with 8 bases matching TRBD1. Per the germline V gene, CDR1 is SGHAT and CDR2 is FQNNGV. V trimming: 3 bases; J trimming: 6 bases; junction bases outside the gene matches: 9. There are 16 residues in the CDR3.

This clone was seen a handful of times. The CDR3, as DNA: TGTGCCAGCAGCTTCAGCAGGGGGCGCCTTTACGAGCAGTACTTC. Amino acids: CASSFSRGRLYEQYF. This chain uses TRBV7-2 with TRBJ2-7, with TRBD1 matching 8 bases. Germline V CDR1 and CDR2: SGHTA, FQGNSA. The CDR3 length is 15 residues. The junction had 8 bases not matched to a gene; V was cut back by 3 bases and J by 4 bases. The full variable domain, rest sourced from reference TRBV7-2 and TRBJ2-7, is GAGVSQSPSNKVTEKGKDVELRCDPISGHTALYWYRQSLGQGLEFLIYFQGNSAPDKSGLPSDRFSAERTGGSVSTLTIQRTQQEDSAVYLCASSFSRGRLYEQYFGPGTRLTVT.

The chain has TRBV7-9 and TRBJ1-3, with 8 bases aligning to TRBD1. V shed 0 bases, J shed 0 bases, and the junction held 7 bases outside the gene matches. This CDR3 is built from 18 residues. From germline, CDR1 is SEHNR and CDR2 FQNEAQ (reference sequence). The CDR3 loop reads CASSLALGQGFSGNTIYF. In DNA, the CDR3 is TGTGCCAGCAGCTTAGCGCTAGGACAGGGTTTCTCTGGAAACACCATATATTTT. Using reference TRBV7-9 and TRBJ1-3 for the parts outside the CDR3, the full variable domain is DTGVSQNPRHKITKRGQNVTFRCDPISEHNRLYWYRQTLGQGPEFLTYFQNEAQLEKSRLLSDRFSAERPKGSFSTLEIQRTEQGDSAMYLCASSLALGQGFSGNTIYFGEGSWLTVV.

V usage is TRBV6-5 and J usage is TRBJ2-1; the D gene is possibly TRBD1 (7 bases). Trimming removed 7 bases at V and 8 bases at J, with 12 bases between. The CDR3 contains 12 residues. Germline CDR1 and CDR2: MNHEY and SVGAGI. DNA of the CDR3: TGTGCCAGCACCCAGGGGGGCGATGAGCAGTTCTTC. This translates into CASTQGGDEQFF.

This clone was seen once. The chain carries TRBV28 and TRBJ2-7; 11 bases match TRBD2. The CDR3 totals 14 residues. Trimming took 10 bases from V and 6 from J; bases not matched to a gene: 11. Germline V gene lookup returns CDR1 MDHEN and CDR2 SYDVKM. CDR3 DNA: TGTGCCACCCAGACTAGCGGGATCATGCTCGAGCAGTACTTC. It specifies CATQTSGIMLEQYF.

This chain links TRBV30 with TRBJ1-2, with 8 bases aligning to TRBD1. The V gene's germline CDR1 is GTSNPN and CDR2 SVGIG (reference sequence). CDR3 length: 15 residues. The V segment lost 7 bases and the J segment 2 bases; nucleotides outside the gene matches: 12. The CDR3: CAYAEGQAKNYGYTF. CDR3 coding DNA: TGTGCCTACGCAGAGGGACAGGCAAAAAACTATGGCTACACCTTC. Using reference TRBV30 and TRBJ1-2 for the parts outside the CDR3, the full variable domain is SQTIHQWPATLVQPVGSPLSLECTVEGTSNPNLYWYRQAAGRGLQLLFYSVGIGQISSEVPQNLSASRPQDRQFILSSKKLLLSDSGFYLCAYAEGQAKNYGYTFGSGTRLTVV.

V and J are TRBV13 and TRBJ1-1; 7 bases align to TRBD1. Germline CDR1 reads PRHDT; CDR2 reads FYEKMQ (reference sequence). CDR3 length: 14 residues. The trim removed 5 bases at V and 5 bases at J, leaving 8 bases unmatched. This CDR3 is CASSLNTGVTEAFF. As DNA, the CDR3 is TGTGCCAGCAGCCTTAACACAGGGGTGACTGAAGCTTTCTTT. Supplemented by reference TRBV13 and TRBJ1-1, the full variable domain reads AAGVIQSPRHLIKEKRETATLKCYPIPRHDTVYWYQQGPGQDPQFLISFYEKMQSDKGSIPDRFSAQQFSDYHSELNMSSLELGDSALYFCASSLNTGVTEAFFGQGTRLTVV.

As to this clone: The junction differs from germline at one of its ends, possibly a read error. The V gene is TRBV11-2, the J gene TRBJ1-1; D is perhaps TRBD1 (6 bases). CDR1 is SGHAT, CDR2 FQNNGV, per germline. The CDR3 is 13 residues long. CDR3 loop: CASSSPGGHEILF. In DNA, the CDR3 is TGTGCCAGCAGCTCCCCGGGGGGCCATGAGATCCTCTTT.